Following are 31 T cell receptor beta chains from one sample sequenced in a study of breast tumors, draining lymph nodes, adjacent tissues. From the multiplex PCR reads, TCRdb called clonotypes with MiXCR, one entry per CDR3 protein. The sample has about 300,000 distinct CDR3 sequences, more than 30% seen once. Axillary draining lymph nodes of breast cancer patients supplied the node samples. Sequencing used axillary lymph node tissue. All receptors derive from a female donor with breast cancer. Some clones in this sample may be carry-over from other donors' samples.

This clonotype was counted a few times. This rearrangement joins TRBV28 to TRBJ1-2, with D possibly matching TRBD1 (6 bases). Trimming cost V 1 base and J 6 bases, with 6 bases left between them. Germline V lookup: CDR1 MDHEN, CDR2 SYDVKM. This CDR3 is 12 amino acids long. CDR3: CASSLYRDGYTF. The CDR3 DNA sequence: TGTGCCAGCAGTTTATACAGGGATGGCTACACCTTC.

This clonotype has ten or more counts. The genes are TRBV19 and TRBJ2-1; D may be TRBD2 (6 bases). Trimming left V 8 bases short and J 8 bases short, with 10 bases between. The CDR3 loop spans 11 amino acids. Germline values: CDR1 LNHDA, CDR2 SQIVND (reference sequence). As DNA, the CDR3 is TGTGCCAGTGGAGGGCCATATGAGCAGTTCTTC. Translation: CASGGPYEQFF.

This clonotype was detected many times. This chain uses TRBV7-3 with TRBJ2-7, with 9 bases matching TRBD2. V was clipped by 1 base and J by 5 bases; unmatched bases: 9. This CDR3 has 16 residues. Germline CDR1 reads SGHTA; CDR2 reads FQGTGA. In nucleotides, the CDR3 is TGTGCCAGCAGCTTAAGGGGGGGGACTAGCTGCCACGAGCAGTACTTC. Protein sequence: CASSLRGGTSCHEQYF.

In regard to this clonotype: Just one base apart from a much larger clone, this may be a read error. The V and J genes are TRBV7-9 and TRBJ2-5; TRBD2 matches at 14 bases. The CDR3 runs 17 residues. V trimming: 5 bases; J trimming: 9 bases; junction bases outside the gene matches: 14. Germline loops: CDR1 SEHNR, CDR2 FQNEAQ (reference sequence). Here the CDR3 DNA reads TGTGCCAGCAGCGGCCCCGGGACTAGCGGGAGCCGGGGGCCCCAGTACTTC. This encodes CASSGPGTSGSRGPQYF.

There are many counts of this clonotype. This rearrangement joins TRBV14 to TRBJ1-4; 8 nucleotides match TRBD1. The CDR3 is made up of 15 amino acids. The V gene's germline CDR1 is SGHDN and CDR2 FVKESK. V lost 3 bases and J lost 4; bases outside the gene matches: 4. In DNA form, the CDR3 reads TGTGCCAGCAGCCAGATCAGGGGGCTTAATGAAAAACTGTTTTTT. It encodes CASSQIRGLNEKLFF. The full variable domain, in which reference TRBV14 and TRBJ1-4 provide the parts outside the CDR3, is EAGVTQFPSHSVIEKGQTVTLRCDPISGHDNLYWYRRVMGKEIKFLLHFVKESKQDESGMPNNRFLAERTGGTYSTLKVQPAELEDSGVYFCASSQIRGLNEKLFFGSGTQLSVL.

This clonotype was recorded at least ten times. V and J are TRBV20-1 and TRBJ2-3; D is possibly TRBD1 (6 bases). Trimming removed 4 bases from V and 0 bases from J, with 11 bases in between. CDR1 is DFQATT, CDR2 SNEGSKA, per germline (reference sequence). The CDR3 covers 14 residues. The CDR3 loop reads CSATDRHSTDTQYF. The DNA for the CDR3 is TGCAGTGCTACGGACAGACACAGCACAGATACGCAGTATTTT.

This clonotype was found a few times. The V call is TRBV30, the J call TRBJ1-2; 9 nucleotides line up with TRBD1. The CDR3 extends over 13 amino acids. Trimming cost V 2 bases and J 10 bases; bases outside gene matches: 8. The germline V gene has CDR1 GTSNPN and CDR2 SVGIG (reference sequence). The CDR3 DNA reads as TGTGCCTGGAGTACCGGGACAGGGTTGGCCTACACCTTC. Residues: CAWSTGTGLAYTF.

This clonotype appeared many times. The chain uses TRBV20-1 and TRBJ2-5; 8 bases are a match to TRBD1. This CDR3 comprises 14 residues. V lost 3 bases to trimming and J lost 3 bases; unmatched junction nucleotides: 6. CDR1 is DFQATT, CDR2 SNEGSKA, per germline (reference sequence). CDR3 amino acids: CSARGDRTKETQYF. For the CDR3, the DNA is TGCAGTGCTAGGGGGGACAGGACTAAAGAGACCCAGTACTTC.

Details on this clonotype: A single base separates this from a much larger clone, so it may be a read error. The chain recombines TRBV12-3 or TRBV12-4 with TRBJ2-1; 7 bases fit TRBD1. The junction had 3 bases not matched to a gene; V was cut back by 6 bases and J by 1 base. This CDR3 is 14 amino acids long. The CDR3 coding sequence is TGTGCCAGCAGAGACAGGGAATCCTACAATGAGCAGTTCTTC. As protein: CASRDRESYNEQFF.

Remarks on this clonotype: It may be a read error: a sequence one base away is much more abundant. This sequence joins TRBV6-1 and TRBJ2-5, with D uncertain. This CDR3 comprises 11 residues. Per germline, CDR1 MNHNS and CDR2 SASEGT. The ends were cut back, 8 bases at V and 7 bases at J, with 11 bases in the middle. CDR3 region: CASLQRVTQYF. The CDR3 coding sequence is TGTGCCAGCTTGCAGAGAGTGACCCAGTACTTC.

The chain has TRBV30 and TRBJ1-2, with TRBD1 as a possible D gene (5 bases). Germline V lookup: CDR1 GTSNPN, CDR2 SVGIG (reference sequence). V dropped 0 bases and J dropped 8 bases, with 19 bases sitting between them. The CDR3 length is 15 residues. The CDR3 loop reads CAWSVKGSQARGYTF. Written as DNA, the CDR3 is TGTGCCTGGAGTGTAAAGGGGAGCCAGGCTCGAGGCTACACCTTC.

This clonotype was recorded many times. V and J are TRBV7-9 and TRBJ2-1; TRBD2 matches at 12 bases. CDR3 length: 18 amino acids. Germline V gives CDR1 SEHNR, CDR2 FQNEAQ (reference sequence). J lost 4 bases, V lost 3 bases, and 10 bases had no gene match. The CDR3 bases are TGTGCCAGCAGCTTCCCGGGACTAGCGGGTAGTGAGTACAATGAGCAGTTCTTC. Translation gives CASSFPGLAGSEYNEQFF.

Note on this clonotype: It may be a read error: a sequence one base away is much more abundant. V and J are TRBV9 and TRBJ1-2, with 11 positions matching TRBD1. Looked up from germline, CDR1 is SGDLS and CDR2 is YYNGEE. This CDR3 has 15 residues. The chain's CDR3 is CASSAGTGGVYDYTF. As DNA, the CDR3 is TGTGCCAGCAGCGCTGGGACAGGGGGAGTCTATGACTACACCTTC.

This clonotype showed up many times. This chain links TRBV6-6 with TRBJ1-4; D not certain. V was pared by 6 bases and J by 0 bases, with 8 bases between. The length of the CDR3 is 14 residues. Per germline, CDR1 MNHNY and CDR2 SVGAGI (reference sequence). Here the CDR3 reads CASSLTPTNEKLFF. The CDR3 region has the DNA TGTGCCAGCAGCCTGACACCAACTAATGAAAAACTGTTTTTT.

The CDR3 here is CASSNDRGARTDTQYF. CDR3 sequence (DNA): TGTGCCAGCAGCAACGACAGGGGGGCCCGCACAGATACGCAGTATTTT. The gene calls are TRBV11-3 and TRBJ2-3, with 9 nucleotides matching TRBD1. V shed 5 bases and J 1 base; nucleotides not matched to a gene: 7. CDR1 is SGHNT and CDR2 is YENEEA in the germline V gene. CDR3 size: 16 residues.

In this sample, this clonotype turned up many times. As DNA, the CDR3 is TGTGCCAGCAGCTTAACAGGAACCTTCTATGGCTACACCTTC. The encoded protein is CASSLTGTFYGYTF. This chain joins TRBV7-2 and TRBJ1-2; D is possibly TRBD1 (5 bases). Trimming cost V 2 bases and J 4 bases, with 11 bases left between them. The CDR3 sequence is 14 residues long. Per germline, CDR1 SGHTA and CDR2 FQGNSA.

This clonotype has a count of ten or more. The CDR3, as DNA: TGCAGTGCTAGCGGGGGCCCCTCCTACGAGCAGTACTTC. Its protein product is CSASGGPSYEQYF. The rearrangement uses TRBV20-1 and TRBJ2-7, with D perhaps being TRBD1 or TRBD2 (6 bases each). V was shortened by 3 bases and J by 0 bases, with 9 bases between the two germline ends. Germline V gives CDR1 DFQATT, CDR2 SNEGSKA (reference sequence). The length of the CDR3 is 13 residues.

The chain uses TRBV7-2 and TRBJ2-7; TRBD2 matches 8 bases. This CDR3 is 18 amino acids long. Germline trimming cut 5 bases from V and 3 bases from J; bases unmatched to any gene: 18. Germline V gene lookup returns CDR1 SGHTA and CDR2 FQGNSA. In DNA form, the CDR3 reads TGTGCCAGCAGCCGTAGCCGGGAGGGCCTCGTGTACAGCTACGAGCAGTACTTC. It encodes CASSRSREGLVYSYEQYF.

This clonotype appeared many times. V is TRBV29-1 and J is TRBJ2-3, with 8 bases aligning to TRBD2. V lost 3 bases to trimming and J lost 14 bases; unmatched junction nucleotides: 19. The CDR3 extends over 15 amino acids. Germline V CDR1 and CDR2: SQVTM, ANQGSEA. DNA of the CDR3: TGCAGCGTTGATTTGAACGGGAGGGCCGGGGGTCAAGGGTATTTT. Encoded protein: CSVDLNGRAGGQGYF.

This clonotype was counted ten times or more. This chain joins TRBV4-1 and TRBJ2-7, with 8 bases identical to TRBD2. Germline V lookup: CDR1 MGHRA, CDR2 YSYEKL. The CDR3 has 16 residues. Losses at the gene ends were 6 bases for V and 6 bases for J; bases not matched to a gene: 16. The CDR3 nucleotides read TGCGCCAGCAGTTACTCGCCGGGAGGGCCTTCGGGCGAGCAGTACTTC. Translating it yields CASSYSPGGPSGEQYF.

Of note for this clonotype: A much bigger clone sits one base away, suggesting this may be a read error. Written as DNA, the CDR3 is TGTGCCAGTAGTATCAAGCGGGATGGATTCTCCTACAATGAGCAGTCCTTC. Its translation is CASSIKRDGFSYNEQSF. The V gene is TRBV19, the J gene TRBJ2-1; 7 bases match TRBD2. The CDR3 consists of 17 residues. CDR1 LNHDA and CDR2 SQIVND come from the germline V gene (reference sequence).

The chain is built from TRBV10-3 and TRBJ2-1, with 10 bases matching TRBD2. The germline V gene has CDR1 ENHRY and CDR2 SYGVKD. V was clipped by 10 bases and J by 10 bases; unmatched bases: 19. CDR3 length equals 16 residues. CDR3 DNA sequence: TGTGCCACCAGGGAGATTGGAAGTAGCGGGAGGAACGAGCAGTTCTTC. Its translation is CATREIGSSGRNEQFF.

A few counts support this clonotype. This may arise from a read error, as a much more abundant clone is one base away. V and J are TRBV5-6 and TRBJ2-7; TRBD2 might be the D (6 bases). The CDR3 loop spans 15 amino acids. In germline, CDR1 is SGHDT, CDR2 YYEEEE. V was cut by 0 bases and J by 8 bases, with 18 bases left in between. The CDR3, as DNA: TGTGCCAGCAGCTTGGGAGGGGCGGACTACCGCCAGCAGTACTTC. Translation: CASSLGGADYRQQYF. Drawing the rest from reference TRBV5-6 and TRBJ2-7, the complete variable domain is DAGVTQSPTHLIKTRGQQVTLRCSPKSGHDTVSWYQQALGQGPQFIFQYYEEEERQRGNFPDRFSGHQFPNYSSELNVNALLLGDSALYLCASSLGGADYRQQYFGPGTRLTVT.

About this clonotype: A much bigger clone sits one base away, suggesting this may be a read error. The chain couples TRBV12-3 or TRBV12-4 to TRBJ2-7; D unresolved. CDR3 length equals 11 residues. The CDR3 coding sequence is TGTGCCAGCAGTTTTAAGAACGAGCAGTGCTTC. Protein product: CASSFKNEQCF.

This clonotype was seen many times. V gene TRBV24-1 combines with J gene TRBJ2-1, with D possibly TRBD2 on 5 matching bases. This CDR3 is 15 amino acids long. V was trimmed by 2 bases and J by 2 bases, leaving 9 bases between them. Germline CDR1 and CDR2: KGHDR and SFDVKD. CDR3 protein: CATSDSRGTYNEQFF. The CDR3 DNA is TGTGCCACCAGTGATTCCCGGGGTACCTACAATGAGCAGTTCTTC.

This clonotype was counted only a few times. This chain joins TRBV30 and TRBJ1-5, with TRBD1 as a possible D gene (5 bases). V was pared by 2 bases and J by 6 bases, with 14 bases between. Germline CDR1 reads GTSNPN; CDR2 reads SVGIG (reference sequence). The CDR3 totals 14 residues. CDR3 in DNA: TGTGCCTGGAGTTTATTGGGGGTCCCTCAGCCCCAGCATTTT. Its protein product is CAWSLLGVPQPQHF.

This clonotype came up many times. The rearrangement uses TRBV5-8 and TRBJ2-5; D not certain. Trimming removed 1 base from V and 1 base from J, with 8 bases in between. Germline CDR1 SGHTS, CDR2 YDEGEE. This CDR3 is built from 14 residues. The CDR3 DNA is TGTGCCAGCAGCTTGATGTCGTCCCAAGAGACCCAGTACTTC. This translates into CASSLMSSQETQYF.

A note on this clonotype: This may be a read error, as it is one base from a much larger clone. The CDR3 sequence: CASTRLGNRGYGCTF. CDR3 bases: TGTGCCAGCACCCGTCTGGGCAATAGGGGCTATGGCTGCACCTTC. V and J are TRBV6-1 and TRBJ1-2; a weak D match, TRBD1 (5 bases). CDR1 is MNHNS, CDR2 SASEGT, per germline. The CDR3 extends over 15 amino acids.

This clonotype has more than one count but fewer than ten. V gene TRBV29-1 combines with J gene TRBJ1-1; a weak D match, TRBD1 (5 bases). The CDR3 spans 12 residues. Between the trimmed V and J ends, which lost 3 bases and 13 bases, there was a span of 18 bases. CDR1 and CDR2 from the germline V gene are SQVTM and ANQGSEA. CDR3 residues: CSVEKDTQVVFF. For the CDR3, the DNA is TGCAGCGTTGAGAAGGACACTCAGGTGGTTTTCTTT. The full variable domain, with the rest looked up from reference TRBV29-1 and TRBJ1-1, is SAVISQKPSRDICQRGTSLTIQCQVDSQVTMMFWYRQQPGQSLTLIATANQGSEATYESGFVIDKFPISRPNLTFSTLTVSNMSPEDSSIYLCSVEKDTQVVFFGQGTRLTVV.

On this clonotype: A read error is possible here, since a much larger clone lies one base away. This chain joins TRBV19 and TRBJ2-5, with 13 bases identical to TRBD2. Germline CDR1 LNHDA, CDR2 SQIVND (reference sequence). CDR3 length: 14 residues. The junction had 10 bases not matched to a gene; V was cut back by 11 bases and J by 7 bases. The CDR3 coding sequence is TGTGCCTCAAGGACTAGCGGGAGAACAGGGACCCAGTACTTC. Amino acids: CASRTSGRTGTQYF.

This clonotype was seen many times. An end of the junction differs from the germline gene, which may be a read error. The chain is built from TRBV12-3 or TRBV12-4 and TRBJ2-1; 11 nucleotides agree with TRBD2. The CDR3 has 15 residues. Here the CDR3 DNA reads TGTGCCAGCAGGTTAGCGGGAGGGCCCAGCAATGAGCAGTTCTTC. This encodes CASRLAGGPSNEQFF.